This T cell receptor beta chain comes out of a study of identical twins. TCRdb reprocessed the 5' RACE reads with MiXCR, giving one entry per CDR3 protein. The sample includes roughly 630,000 distinct CDR3 sequences, less than 9% seen only once; the top ten take roughly 1.6%. At least ten counts were recorded for this clonotype. Its antigen remains unknown. V gave up 2 bases and J gave up 7 bases; unmatched junction bases: 10. Germline V gene sequence: CDR1 ENHRY, CDR2 SYGVKD. The CDR3 runs to 15 residues. Study outcomes and limitations: For monozygotic twins, models underestimated out-of-frame TCR alpha sharing. Low generation probability was overrepresented in out-of-frame alpha sequences shared by twins. Sequences that were beta out-of-frame showed weaker excess twin sharing.

These same data were also listed under a study on yellow fever vaccine responses in identical twins.

This receptor was obtained from a woman between 18 and 29 years old in good health. The J gene is TRBJ1-2, the V gene TRBV10-3; 7 bases align to TRBD1. Sequences were obtained from PBMCs. In DNA, the CDR3 is TGTGCCATCAGTGAGGCCGGGACAGATGTCCTTGGCTACACCTTC. It is translated as CAISEAGTDVLGYTF.